One and the same sample provided the 29 T cell receptor beta chains below, sequenced in a study of blood T cell repertoires in COVID-19 (dated by TCRdb to 2020 to 2022). To prepare the library, the immunoSEQ multiplex PCR assay was applied. Imported from immuneACCESS, the table was reduced by TCRdb to in-frame sequences with V and J called. These copies leave out some clones; in studies compared against another copy, an unresolved V gene accounts for under half, and the cause of the remainder is not known. The sample has roughly 350,000 clones on record, approximately 81% of them singletons. The biggest ten clones account for roughly 3.4% of the sample. The sequencing input was peripheral blood. These receptors came from a woman aged 18-29 years with acute or convalescent COVID-19.

The genes are TRBV27 and TRBJ2-7; D perhaps matches TRBD2 (6 bases). Trimming stripped 0 bases from V and 0 bases from J, with 9 bases between. The CDR3 contains 15 residues. Germline CDR1 MNHEY, CDR2 SMNVEV (reference sequence). CDR3 DNA: TGTGCCAGCAGTTTATCCCCCGGGAGCTCCTACGAGCAGTACTTC. Translating it yields CASSLSPGSSYEQYF.

The V gene is TRBV30, the J gene TRBJ1-4; no clear D. This CDR3 region has 14 residues. Germline CDR1 GTSNPN, CDR2 SVGIG (reference sequence). Trimming took off 1 base at V and 8 bases at J, with 14 bases between the two ends. CDR3 DNA sequence: TGTGCCTGGAGTGGGACCGAGGGAACCGAAAAACTGTTTTTT. Translating it yields CAWSGTEGTEKLFF. Supplemented by reference TRBV30 and TRBJ1-4, the full variable domain reads SQTIHQWPATLVQPVGSPLSLECTVEGTSNPNLYWYRQAAGRGLQLLFYSVGIGQISSEVPQNLSASRPQDRQFILSSKKLLLSDSGFYLCAWSGTEGTEKLFFGSGTQLSVL.

This clone was observed a single time. The chain carries TRBV5-1 and TRBJ2-7, with 11 bases fitting TRBD1. The V gene's germline CDR1 is SGHRS and CDR2 YFSETQ. The ends lost 4 bases at V and 4 bases at J; junction bases unmatched: 1. The CDR3 is 13 amino acids. The CDR3 loop reads CASSRDRGYEQYF. The CDR3 region has the DNA TGCGCCAGCAGCCGGGACAGGGGGTACGAGCAGTACTTC.

As concerns this clone: The junction and the germline gene differ at one end; a read error may be behind it. The chain combines TRBV3-1 (or the pseudogene TRBV3-2) with TRBJ2-7; maybe TRBD2 (5 bases). This CDR3 region has 12 residues. The germline gives CDR1 LGHDT, CDR2 YNNKEL (reference sequence). In DNA, the CDR3 is TGTGCCGGCAGCCAAGCGGTCTCCGAGCAGTACTTC. Amino acids: CAGSQAVSEQYF.

This clone was detected once. This chain joins TRBV6-1 and TRBJ1-3; 7 nucleotides line up with TRBD1. Germline V gene sequence: CDR1 MNHNS, CDR2 SASEGT. The V segment lost 3 bases and the J segment 2 bases; nucleotides outside the gene matches: 4. The CDR3 is 15 residues long. CDR3 in DNA: TGTGCCAGCAGTGAGACAGGGTCAACTGGAAACACCATATATTTT. Protein product: CASSETGSTGNTIYF.

This clone has a handful of counts. The J gene is TRBJ1-2, the V gene TRBV4-2; 9 nucleotides line up with TRBD1. With 1 base clipped from V and 2 bases from J, the junction kept 5 bases outside the gene matches. Germline CDR1 and CDR2: LGHNA and YNFKEQ. CDR3 size: 16 residues. DNA for the CDR3: TGTGCCAGCAGCCAAGGGACAGGACAGGGGAACTATGGCTACACCTTC. It codes for CASSQGTGQGNYGYTF.

The J gene is TRBJ1-1, the V gene TRBV5-1; unclear D gene. This CDR3 is built from 14 residues. Germline CDR1 SGHRS, CDR2 YFSETQ. V was pared by 0 bases and J by 2 bases, with 8 bases between. This CDR3 is CASSLVAGNTEAFF. CDR3 in DNA: TGCGCCAGCAGCTTGGTTGCAGGAAACACTGAAGCTTTCTTT.

The chain is built from TRBV13 and TRBJ1-1, with 9 bases matching TRBD1. Unmatched junction bases numbered 17, after V lost 0 bases and J lost 12 bases. Germline V CDR1 and CDR2: PRHDT, FYEKMQ (reference sequence). CDR3 length: 17 residues. This CDR3 reads CASSLGRGDRAEWRSFF. In DNA form, the CDR3 reads TGTGCCAGCAGCTTAGGCCGGGGGGACAGGGCGGAGTGGAGATCTTTCTTT.

This clone was seen once. V and J are TRBV7-2 and TRBJ2-5; D gene unclear. Germline loops: CDR1 SGHTA, CDR2 FQGNSA. Deletions cut 2 bases from V and 4 bases from J, with 5 bases between. This CDR3 has 12 amino acids. The chain's CDR3 is CASSLTRETQYF. The CDR3 DNA reads as TGTGCCAGCAGCTTAACGCGAGAGACCCAGTACTTC.

The chain combines TRBV4-1 with TRBJ1-6, with D possibly matching TRBD1 (5 bases). With 3 bases removed from V and 8 bases from J, the gap between germline ends came to 17 bases. The CDR3 covers 16 residues. The germline gives CDR1 MGHRA, CDR2 YSYEKL. The CDR3 loop reads CASSHRDSRPDSPLHF. DNA for the CDR3: TGCGCCAGCAGCCACCGGGACTCTCGCCCGGATTCACCCCTCCACTTT.

V usage is TRBV27 and J usage is TRBJ2-1; D remains ambiguous. V was cut by 7 bases and J by 0 bases, with 19 bases left in between. The CDR3 is 17 amino acids. Germline V gene sequence: CDR1 MNHEY, CDR2 SMNVEV (reference sequence). This chain's CDR3 is CASNPTPFLSSYNEQFF. The CDR3 nucleotides read TGTGCCAGCAATCCTACTCCATTCCTGAGCTCCTACAATGAGCAGTTCTTC.

The genes are TRBV4-1 and TRBJ2-7; weak D call: TRBD1 (6 bases). The V end lost 1 base, the J end lost 1 base, and 14 bases lay between the germline ends. CDR1 MGHRA and CDR2 YSYEKL come from the germline V gene. This CDR3 contains 16 residues. The CDR3 region is CASSQVAAGTSYEQYF. The CDR3 nucleotides read TGCGCCAGCAGCCAAGTAGCAGCAGGGACATCCTACGAGCAGTACTTC.

The V call is TRBV6-5, the J call TRBJ2-1; 8 bases match TRBD2. This CDR3 region has 14 residues. With 4 bases clipped from V and 8 bases from J, the junction kept 7 bases outside the gene matches. The germline gives CDR1 MNHEY, CDR2 SVGAGI. CDR3 nucleotide sequence: TGTGCCAGCAGTTCCGGGCCAGCGGGAGATGAGCAGTTCTTC. The encoded protein is CASSSGPAGDEQFF.

V is TRBV4-1 and J is TRBJ1-1; unclear D gene. The CDR3 is 15 residues long. Germline CDR1 is MGHRA and CDR2 is YSYEKL. Trimming cost V 2 bases and J 10 bases, with 20 bases left between them. The CDR3 spells CASSQKRSIRLGAFF. CDR3 sequence (DNA): TGCGCCAGCAGCCAAAAACGTTCCATCAGGCTTGGAGCTTTCTTT.

The chain employs TRBV12-3 or TRBV12-4 and TRBJ2-7, with 9 positions matching TRBD1. V lost 8 bases and J lost 5; bases outside the gene matches: 4. The CDR3 spans 12 residues. This CDR3 reads CASGQGIHEQYF. In nucleotides, the CDR3 is TGTGCCAGCGGACAGGGGATACACGAGCAGTACTTC.

In this sample, this clone turned up a few times. The chain couples TRBV27 to TRBJ1-2; a possible D gene is TRBD1 (6 bases). Trimming left V 2 bases short and J 13 bases short, with 17 bases between. Germline V gene sequence: CDR1 MNHEY, CDR2 SMNVEV (reference sequence). This CDR3 is built from 13 residues. The CDR3 loop reads CASSLRTDTKGTF. The CDR3 DNA sequence: TGTGCCAGCAGTTTAAGGACAGATACTAAGGGCACCTTC.

The chain joins TRBV18 to TRBJ2-6, with TRBD1 as a possible D gene (6 bases). The CDR3 has 21 residues. Germline values: CDR1 KGHSH, CDR2 LQKENI. V was pared by 3 bases and J by 0 bases, with 24 bases between. Written as DNA, the CDR3 is TGTGCCAGCTCACCCCCAGGAAGCACAGGGAACCAAATCTCTGGGGCCAACGTCCTGACTTTC. Translated: CASSPPGSTGNQISGANVLTF. Filled out from reference TRBV18 and TRBJ2-6, the complete variable domain reads NAGVMQNPRHLVRRRGQEARLRCSPMKGHSHVYWYRQLPEEGLKFMVYLQKENIIDESGMPKERFSAEFPKEGPSILRIQQVVRGDSAAYFCASSPPGSTGNQISGANVLTFGAGSRLTVL.

V and J are TRBV15 and TRBJ1-1; the D gene is possibly TRBD1 (5 bases). Trimming stripped 0 bases from V and 4 bases from J, with 15 bases between. Germline-derived CDR1 and CDR2 are LNHNV and YYDKDF (reference sequence). The CDR3 runs to 16 residues. CDR3 sequence reads: CATSRDPGRRSTEAFF. The CDR3 coding sequence is TGTGCCACCAGCAGAGATCCAGGGCGTAGGAGCACTGAAGCTTTCTTT.

Points on this clone: The sample contains more than one DNA sequence encoding this CDR3. The rearrangement joins TRBV5-4 to TRBJ1-5; D is possibly TRBD1 (5 bases). CDR1 is SGHNT and CDR2 is YYREEE in the germline V gene (reference sequence). The CDR3 is made up of 14 amino acids. Between the trimmed V and J ends, which lost 4 bases and 2 bases, there was a span of 10 bases. CDR3 protein: CASSAGQGNQPQHF. Here the CDR3 DNA reads TGTGCCAGCAGCGCGGGGCAGGGCAATCAGCCCCAGCATTTT.

The table lists this clone with many counts. V usage is TRBV30 and J usage is TRBJ1-2; 11 bases are shared with TRBD1. Germline-derived CDR1 and CDR2 are GTSNPN and SVGIG (reference sequence). The CDR3 runs to 15 residues. Unmatched junction bases numbered 12, after V lost 8 bases and J lost 4 bases. The CDR3 DNA reads as TGTGCCGCCAAATTGGACAGGGGGCCCTTCTATGGCTACACCTTC. Translation: CAAKLDRGPFYGYTF.

The chain employs TRBV24-1 and TRBJ1-6; D ambiguous. The CDR3 loop spans 13 amino acids. V was pared by 2 bases and J by 7 bases, with 5 bases between. Germline CDR1 and CDR2: KGHDR and SFDVKD. CDR3 nucleotide sequence: TGTGCCACCAGTGATTCGGGGAATTCACCCCTCCACTTT. Its translation: CATSDSGNSPLHF.

The CDR3 DNA follows: TGCAGCGGCCGACAGGGGGGCAATGAGCAGTTCTTC. It is translated as CSGRQGGNEQFF. The chain carries TRBV29-1 and TRBJ2-1; 9 bases are shared with TRBD1. Germline V gene lookup returns CDR1 SQVTM and CDR2 ANQGSEA. Unmatched junction bases numbered 4, after V lost 7 bases and J lost 6 bases. The CDR3 has 12 residues.

The chain is built from TRBV12-3 or TRBV12-4 and TRBJ2-7, with unresolved D. V lost 4 bases and J lost 6, with 10 bases in between. CDR3 length: 12 amino acids. CDR3: CASSSAAPEQYF. The CDR3 nucleotides read TGTGCCAGCAGTTCAGCAGCTCCCGAGCAGTACTTC.

The chain combines TRBV14 with TRBJ1-6, with TRBD1 as a possible D gene (6 bases). Germline CDR1 SGHDN, CDR2 FVKESK. The CDR3 is made up of 15 amino acids. Between the trimmed V and J ends, which lost 1 base and 8 bases, there was a span of 12 bases. CDR3 residues: CASSQAHRADSPLHF. The CDR3 nucleotides read TGTGCCAGCAGCCAAGCACACAGGGCGGATTCACCCCTCCACTTT. The variable domain in full, with the rest retrieved from reference TRBV14 and TRBJ1-6, is EAGVTQFPSHSVIEKGQTVTLRCDPISGHDNLYWYRRVMGKEIKFLLHFVKESKQDESGMPNNRFLAERTGGTYSTLKVQPAELEDSGVYFCASSQAHRADSPLHFGNGTRLTVT.

The chain is built from TRBV5-4 and TRBJ2-3, with TRBD2 matching 8 bases. The CDR3 has 15 amino acids. The V gene's germline CDR1 is SGHNT and CDR2 YYREEE (reference sequence). Losses at the gene ends were 1 base for V and 2 bases for J; bases not matched to a gene: 3. In nucleotides, the CDR3 is TGTGCCAGCAGCTTGAAACTAGCGGACACAGATACGCAGTATTTT. Protein: CASSLKLADTDTQYF.

The chain is built from TRBV27 and TRBJ2-3; possibly TRBD2 for D (7 bases). Trimming cost V 7 bases and J 2 bases, with 13 bases left between them. The V gene's germline CDR1 is MNHEY and CDR2 SMNVEV (reference sequence). The CDR3 has 14 amino acids. For the CDR3, the DNA is TGTGCCAGCACCCCGGGGGGCCCCACAGATACGCAGTATTTT. Amino acid sequence: CASTPGGPTDTQYF.

The rearrangement links TRBV24-1 to TRBJ2-1, with 9 bases that match TRBD1. V lost 5 bases to trimming and J lost 7 bases; unmatched junction nucleotides: 14. Germline V CDR1 and CDR2: KGHDR, SFDVKD. This CDR3 contains 17 residues. CDR3 DNA sequence: TGTGCCACCAGTGGCCCGATCCGCACAGGGGGCAGGAATGAGCAGTTCTTC. Protein: CATSGPIRTGGRNEQFF.

The chain recombines TRBV5-8 with TRBJ1-1; perhaps TRBD1 as D (5 bases). The CDR3 covers 13 residues. The V gene lost 0 bases and the J gene lost 4 bases, with 7 bases spanning the gap. Looked up from germline, CDR1 is SGHTS and CDR2 is YDEGEE. The CDR3 region is CASSLGRGTEAFF. The DNA of the CDR3 is TGTGCCAGCAGCTTGGGTAGGGGCACTGAAGCTTTCTTT.

The chain employs TRBV6-5 and TRBJ1-5, with TRBD1 identical over 11 bases. Germline lookup yields CDR1 MNHEY and CDR2 SVGAGI. CDR3 length equals 15 residues. Trimming at V came to 6 bases and at J to 5 bases, leaving 6 bases not matched to a gene. The CDR3 nucleotides read TGTGCCAGCAGCGCGGGACAGGGGGATCATCAGCCCCAGCATTTT. Its protein is CASSAGQGDHQPQHF.